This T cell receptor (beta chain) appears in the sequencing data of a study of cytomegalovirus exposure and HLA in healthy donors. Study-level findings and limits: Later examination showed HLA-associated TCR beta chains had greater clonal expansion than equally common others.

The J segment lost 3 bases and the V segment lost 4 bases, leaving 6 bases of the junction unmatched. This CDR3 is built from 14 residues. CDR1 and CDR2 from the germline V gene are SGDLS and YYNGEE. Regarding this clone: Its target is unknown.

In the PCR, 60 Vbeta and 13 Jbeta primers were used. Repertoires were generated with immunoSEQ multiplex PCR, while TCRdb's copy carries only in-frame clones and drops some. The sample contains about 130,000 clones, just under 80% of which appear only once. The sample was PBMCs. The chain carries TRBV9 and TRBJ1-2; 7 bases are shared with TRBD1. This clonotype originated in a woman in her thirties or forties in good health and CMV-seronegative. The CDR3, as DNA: TGTGCCAGCAGCTCCCAGGGGGGTCACTATGGCTACACCTTC. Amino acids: CASSSQGGHYGYTF.